This T cell receptor (beta chain) was retrieved from a study of T-cell reconstitution after alpha-beta-depleted transplantation in children. Unique molecular identifiers tagged the TCRbeta library. TCRdb re-derived calls from the PCR reads in MiXCR, one entry per CDR3 protein. The sample consists of hundreds of thousands of distinct CDR3 sequences, around 25% of them appearing once. Overall study results and limits: When one year had passed after transplant, most T-cell counts and diversity came from newly produced T cells. Some patients showed high day-60 TCRbeta diversity, which derived from surviving recipient T cells and thymic progenitors.

The CDR3 has 15 amino acids. V was trimmed by 2 bases and J by 6 bases, leaving 15 bases between them. The germline V gene encodes CDR1 SGHRS and CDR2 YFSETQ. This clonotype was observed at least ten times. Its target is not known. The J gene is TRBJ2-1, the V gene TRBV5-1; D is uncertain. The source of this sequence is a female patient between 2 and 15 years old who had a stem cell transplant for congenital amegakaryocytic thrombocytopenia, so the T cells may come from the graft donor. Specimen: PBMCs, mostly from graft donor cells, collected 360 days after TCRalphabeta/CD19-depleted stem cell transplant. CDR3 sequence reads: CASSLISGGTNEQFF. The CDR3, as DNA: TGCGCCAGCAGCTTAATCTCTGGCGGCACCAATGAGCAGTTCTTC.